This T cell receptor (beta chain) is from a study of blood T cell repertoires in COVID-19. About the study: Sites in the United States, Italy and Spain provided acute and convalescent COVID-19 samples.

Produced via immunoSEQ multiplex PCR; TCRdb's table is partial and in-frame only. The sample has some 260,000 clones; roughly 84% are singletons. The CDR3 covers 13 residues. CDR1 and CDR2 from the germline V gene are MNHEY and SMNVEV (reference sequence). The V and J ends lost 6 bases and 4 bases, in that order; junction bases with no gene match: 4. The TCR sequence derives from a woman aged 40 to 49 with active or convalescent COVID-19. Sequencing used peripheral blood. This sequence joins TRBV27 and TRBJ1-1; 8 nucleotides match TRBD1. The CDR3 DNA reads as TGTGCCAGCAGCCATGGACAGGGCACTGAAGCTTTCTTT. Its protein is CASSHGQGTEAFF.